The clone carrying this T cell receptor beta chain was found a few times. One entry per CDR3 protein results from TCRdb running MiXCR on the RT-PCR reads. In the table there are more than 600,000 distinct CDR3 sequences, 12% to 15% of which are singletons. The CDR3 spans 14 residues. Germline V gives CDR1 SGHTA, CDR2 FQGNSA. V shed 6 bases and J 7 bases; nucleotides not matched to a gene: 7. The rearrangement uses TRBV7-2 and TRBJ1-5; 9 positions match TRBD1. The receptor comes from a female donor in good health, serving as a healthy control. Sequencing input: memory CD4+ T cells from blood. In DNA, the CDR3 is TGTGCCAGCAGACCACAGGGGGCGGAACAGCCCCAGCATTTT. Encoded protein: CASRPQGAEQPQHF.